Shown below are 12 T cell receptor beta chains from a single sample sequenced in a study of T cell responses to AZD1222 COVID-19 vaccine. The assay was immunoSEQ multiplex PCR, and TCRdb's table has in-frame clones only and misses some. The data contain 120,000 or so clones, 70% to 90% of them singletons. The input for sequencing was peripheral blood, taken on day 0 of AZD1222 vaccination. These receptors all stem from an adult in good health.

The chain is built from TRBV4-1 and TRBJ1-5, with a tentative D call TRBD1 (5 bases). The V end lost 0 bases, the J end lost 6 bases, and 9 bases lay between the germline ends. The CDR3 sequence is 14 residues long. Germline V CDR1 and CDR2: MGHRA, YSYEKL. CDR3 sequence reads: CASSQDIGTQPQHF. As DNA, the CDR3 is TGCGCCAGCAGCCAAGATATAGGGACTCAGCCCCAGCATTTT.

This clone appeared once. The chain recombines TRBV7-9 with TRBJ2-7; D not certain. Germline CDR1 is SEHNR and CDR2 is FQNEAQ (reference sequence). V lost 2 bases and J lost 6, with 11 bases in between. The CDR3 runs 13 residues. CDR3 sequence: CASSLRSESEQYF. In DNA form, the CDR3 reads TGTGCCAGCAGCTTAAGGTCCGAGAGCGAGCAGTACTTC. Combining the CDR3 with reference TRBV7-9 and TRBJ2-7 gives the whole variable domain DTGVSQNPRHKITKRGQNVTFRCDPISEHNRLYWYRQTLGQGPEFLTYFQNEAQLEKSRLLSDRFSAERPKGSFSTLEIQRTEQGDSAMYLCASSLRSESEQYFGPGTRLTVT.

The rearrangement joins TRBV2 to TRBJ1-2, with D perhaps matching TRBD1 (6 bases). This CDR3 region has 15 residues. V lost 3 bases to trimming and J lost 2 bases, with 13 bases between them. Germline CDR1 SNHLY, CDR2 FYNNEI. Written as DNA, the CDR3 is TGTGCCAGCAGTGAGTGGCAGGGGTCCAACTATGGCTACACCTTC. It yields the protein CASSEWQGSNYGYTF.

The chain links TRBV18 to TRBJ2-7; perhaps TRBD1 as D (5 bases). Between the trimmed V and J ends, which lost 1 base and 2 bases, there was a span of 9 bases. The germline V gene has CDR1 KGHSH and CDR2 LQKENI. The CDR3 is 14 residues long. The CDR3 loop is CASSPLAGPYEQYF. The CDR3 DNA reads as TGTGCCAGCTCACCACTCGCAGGGCCCTACGAGCAGTACTTC.

CDR3 coding DNA: TGTGCCAGCAGTGAGGCGGTGGGCAGCTCCCAAGAGACCCAGTACTTC. This translates into CASSEAVGSSQETQYF. V usage is TRBV6-1 and J usage is TRBJ2-5; D is undetermined. The length of the CDR3 is 16 residues. Germline CDR1 and CDR2: MNHNS and SASEGT. With 3 bases removed from V and 1 base from J, the gap between germline ends came to 15 bases.

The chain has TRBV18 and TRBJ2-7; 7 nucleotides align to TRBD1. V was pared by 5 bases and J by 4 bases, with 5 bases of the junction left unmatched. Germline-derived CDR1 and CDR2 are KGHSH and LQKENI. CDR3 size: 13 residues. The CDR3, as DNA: TGTGCCAGCTCAGGGACAGCCAAGTACGAGCAGTACTTC. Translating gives CASSGTAKYEQYF.

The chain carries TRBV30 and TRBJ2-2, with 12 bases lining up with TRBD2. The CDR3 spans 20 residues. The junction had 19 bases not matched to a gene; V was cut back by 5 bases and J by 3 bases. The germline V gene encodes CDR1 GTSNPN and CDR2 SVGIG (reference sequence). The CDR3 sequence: CAWGLKGLAGGPGYTGELFF. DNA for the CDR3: TGTGCCTGGGGGCTCAAGGGGCTAGCGGGAGGGCCTGGGTACACCGGGGAGCTGTTTTTT.

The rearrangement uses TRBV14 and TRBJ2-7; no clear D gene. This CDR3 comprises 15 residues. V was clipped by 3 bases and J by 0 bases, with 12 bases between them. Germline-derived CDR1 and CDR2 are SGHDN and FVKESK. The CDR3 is CASSQGFMDSYEQYF. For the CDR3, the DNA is TGTGCCAGCAGCCAGGGGTTCATGGACTCCTACGAGCAGTACTTC.

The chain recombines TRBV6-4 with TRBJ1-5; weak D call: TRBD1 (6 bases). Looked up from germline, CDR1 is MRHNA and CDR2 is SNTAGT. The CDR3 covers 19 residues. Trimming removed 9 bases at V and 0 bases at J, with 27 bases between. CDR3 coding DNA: TGTGCCAGATGGGCACGGGCTCCGGGACACCTTTCTAGCAATCAGCCCCAGCATTTT. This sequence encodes CARWARAPGHLSSNQPQHF.

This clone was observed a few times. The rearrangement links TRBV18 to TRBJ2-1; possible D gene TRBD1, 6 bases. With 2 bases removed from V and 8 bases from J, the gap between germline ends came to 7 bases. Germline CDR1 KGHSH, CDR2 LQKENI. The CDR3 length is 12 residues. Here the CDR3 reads CASSPTGYEQFF. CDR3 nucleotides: TGTGCCAGCTCACCAACAGGGTATGAGCAGTTCTTC.

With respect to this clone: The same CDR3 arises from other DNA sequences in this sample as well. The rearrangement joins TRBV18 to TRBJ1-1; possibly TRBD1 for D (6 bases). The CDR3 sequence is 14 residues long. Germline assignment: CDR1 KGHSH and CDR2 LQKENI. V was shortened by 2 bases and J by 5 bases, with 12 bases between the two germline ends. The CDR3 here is CASSPGRGRTEAFF. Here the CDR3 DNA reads TGTGCCAGCTCACCAGGACGGGGGCGGACTGAAGCTTTCTTT.

CDR3 sequence: CASIAWTTIQEAFF. For the CDR3, the DNA is TGTGCCAGTATTGCCTGGACAACAATTCAGGAAGCTTTCTTT. The chain has TRBV19 and TRBJ1-1, with D possibly TRBD1 on 5 matching bases. The CDR3 has 14 amino acids. Trimming stripped 7 bases from V and 8 bases from J, with 20 bases between. Looked up from germline, CDR1 is LNHDA and CDR2 is SQIVND (reference sequence).